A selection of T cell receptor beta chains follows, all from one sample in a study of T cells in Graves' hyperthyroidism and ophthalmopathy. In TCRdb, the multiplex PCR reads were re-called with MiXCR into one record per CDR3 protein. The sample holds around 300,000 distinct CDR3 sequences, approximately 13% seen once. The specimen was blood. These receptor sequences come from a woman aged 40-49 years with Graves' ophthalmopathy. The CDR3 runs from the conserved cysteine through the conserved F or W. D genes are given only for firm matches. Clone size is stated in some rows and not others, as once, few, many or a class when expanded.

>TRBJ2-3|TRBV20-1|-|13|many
CSARDFDRGKQYF
TGCAGTGCTAGAGATTTTGATAGGGGCAAGCAGTATTTT
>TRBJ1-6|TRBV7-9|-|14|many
CASRLVQNNSPLHF
TGTGCCAGCAGGCTGGTCCAGAATAATTCACCCCTCCACTTT
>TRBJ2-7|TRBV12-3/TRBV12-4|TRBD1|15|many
CASSSRRTGEYEQYF
TGTGCCAGCAGTTCCCGGAGGACAGGGGAGTACGAGCAGTACTTC
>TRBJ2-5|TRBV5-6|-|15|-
CASSFFGLNQETQYF
TGTGCCAGCAGCTTTTTTGGATTGAACCAAGAGACCCAGTACTTC
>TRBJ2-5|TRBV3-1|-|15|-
CASSATIGEVETQYF
TGTGCCAGCAGCGCGACTATCGGGGAAGTGGAGACCCAGTACTTC
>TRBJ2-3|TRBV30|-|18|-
CAWSLSGYPLTSTDTQYF
TGTGCCTGGAGTTTAAGCGGGTACCCTCTAACTAGCACAGATACGCAGTATTTT
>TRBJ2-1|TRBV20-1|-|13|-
CSATKATVGEQFF
TGCAGTGCCACAAAGGCTACGGTCGGTGAGCAGTTCTTC
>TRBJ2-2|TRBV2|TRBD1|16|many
CASSSLQGTRTGELFF
TGTGCCAGCTCATCTTTACAGGGGACACGCACCGGGGAGCTGTTTTTT
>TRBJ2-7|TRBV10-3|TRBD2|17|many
CAISEGWGTSASYEQYF
TGTGCCATCAGTGAGGGGTGGGGGACTAGCGCTTCCTACGAGCAGTACTTC
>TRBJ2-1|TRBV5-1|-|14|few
CASSLVFPPNEQFF
TGCGCCAGCAGCTTGGTCTTCCCTCCGAATGAGCAGTTCTTC
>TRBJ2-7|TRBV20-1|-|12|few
CSAIPPSYEQYF
TGCAGTGCTATACCTCCCTCCTACGAGCAGTACTTC
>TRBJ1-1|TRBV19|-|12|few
CASNRWNTEAFF
TGTGCCAGTAACCGTTGGAACACTGAAGCTTTCTTT
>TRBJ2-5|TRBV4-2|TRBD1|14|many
CASSQGDRGQTQYF
TGTGCCAGCAGCCAAGGGGACAGGGGTCAGACCCAGTACTTC
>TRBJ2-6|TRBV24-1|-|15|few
CATSDRGFGANVLTF
TGTGCCACCAGTGATAGGGGATTTGGGGCCAACGTCCTGACTTTC
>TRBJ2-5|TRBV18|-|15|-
CASSPLGTVLETQYF
TGTGCCAGCTCACCATTGGGGACTGTCCTCGAGACCCAGTACTTC
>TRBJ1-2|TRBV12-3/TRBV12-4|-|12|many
CASRGRERGYTF
TGTGCCAGCAGGGGACGGGAAAGGGGCTACACCTTC